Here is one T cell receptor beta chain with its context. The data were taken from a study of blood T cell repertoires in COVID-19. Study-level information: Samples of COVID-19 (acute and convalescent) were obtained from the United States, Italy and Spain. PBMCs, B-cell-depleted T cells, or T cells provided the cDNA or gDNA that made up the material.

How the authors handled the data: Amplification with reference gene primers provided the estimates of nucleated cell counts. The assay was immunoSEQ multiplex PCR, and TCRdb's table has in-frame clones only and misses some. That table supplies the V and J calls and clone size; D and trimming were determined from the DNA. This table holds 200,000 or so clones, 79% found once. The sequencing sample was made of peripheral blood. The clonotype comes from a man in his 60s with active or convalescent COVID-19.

CDR3 protein: CASSSLQVFHEQYF. In DNA form, the CDR3 reads TGTGCCAGCAGCTCGTTACAGGTCTTCCACGAGCAGTACTTC. V and J are TRBV5-6 and TRBJ2-7; tentatively, D is TRBD1 (5 bases). This CDR3 is built from 14 residues. Germline-derived CDR1 and CDR2 are SGHDT and YYEEEE. V was clipped by 3 bases and J by 5 bases, with 15 bases between them. The entire variable domain, with the rest obtained from reference TRBV5-6 and TRBJ2-7, is as follows: DAGVTQSPTHLIKTRGQQVTLRCSPKSGHDTVSWYQQALGQGPQFIFQYYEEEERQRGNFPDRFSGHQFPNYSSELNVNALLLGDSALYLCASSSLQVFHEQYFGPGTRLTVT.